The 18 T cell receptor beta chains reported below all come from one sample, sequenced in a study of blood T cell repertoires in COVID-19 (TCRdb year 2020). Receptor libraries were prepared by the immunoSEQ multiplex PCR assay. Sourced from immuneACCESS, this table was stored by TCRdb with only in-frame sequences that have V and J called. A share of the clones is absent; for the studies checked, an unresolved V gene accounts for under half, and the remainder has no known explanation. Present in this sample are approximately 35,000 clones, nearly 80% of which were seen just once. The top ten clones comprise roughly a third of the sample. Sequenced: peripheral blood. The source of these receptors is a man older than 75 with acute or convalescent COVID-19.

This chain connects TRBV7-2 to TRBJ2-5; D gene uncertain. With 4 bases removed from V and 1 base from J, the gap between germline ends came to 7 bases. Germline V CDR1 and CDR2: SGHTA, FQGNSA. The CDR3 spans 13 residues. This chain's CDR3 is CASSSLRQETQYF. The CDR3 bases are TGTGCCAGCAGCTCCCTCCGCCAAGAGACCCAGTACTTC.

This chain uses TRBV4-1 with TRBJ2-7; TRBD1 matches at 7 bases. The CDR3 spans 15 residues. Germline values: CDR1 MGHRA, CDR2 YSYEKL. Trimming at V came to 3 bases and at J to 0 bases, leaving 5 bases not matched to a gene. This chain's CDR3 is CASSQRDSPSYEQYF. The DNA for the CDR3 is TGCGCCAGCAGCCAGAGGGACAGTCCCTCCTACGAGCAGTACTTC.

V is TRBV7-3 and J is TRBJ2-1, with a tentative D call TRBD2 (5 bases). Germline assignment: CDR1 SGHTA and CDR2 FQGTGA. V was cut by 6 bases and J by 3 bases, with 15 bases left in between. The CDR3 is made up of 15 amino acids. The CDR3 spells CASRETGNHYNEQFF. CDR3 bases: TGTGCCAGCAGGGAGACCGGGAACCACTACAATGAGCAGTTCTTC.

The rearrangement links TRBV5-1 to TRBJ2-7; weak D call: TRBD1 (6 bases). CDR1 is SGHRS, CDR2 YFSETQ, per germline. Trimming left V 8 bases short and J 1 base short, with 13 bases between. The CDR3 runs 13 residues. The chain's CDR3 is CASTPGQSYEQYF. DNA for the CDR3: TGCGCCAGTACCCCCGGACAGTCCTACGAGCAGTACTTC. The full variable domain, rest sourced from reference TRBV5-1 and TRBJ2-7, is KAGVTQTPRYLIKTRGQQVTLSCSPISGHRSVSWYQQTPGQGLQFLFEYFSETQRNKGNFPGRFSGRQFSNSRSEMNVSTLELGDSALYLCASTPGQSYEQYFGPGTRLTVT.

The chain combines TRBV6-5 with TRBJ1-5, with a weak D call TRBD1 (5 bases). The germline CDR1 and CDR2 sequences are MNHEY and SVGAGI. CDR3 length equals 15 residues. Trimming removed 0 bases at V and 5 bases at J, with 11 bases between. As DNA, the CDR3 is TGTGCCAGCAGTTACTCGAGCCCCAGGGATCAGCCCCAGCATTTT. Protein: CASSYSSPRDQPQHF.

J is TRBJ1-1 and V is TRBV19; D gene unclear. Germline CDR1 is LNHDA and CDR2 is SQIVND (reference sequence). V was cut by 0 bases and J by 6 bases, with 5 bases left in between. This CDR3 contains 12 residues. CDR3 residues: CASSIERSEAFF. CDR3 sequence (DNA): TGTGCCAGTAGTATAGAGAGATCTGAAGCTTTCTTT.

This clone has just a few counts. This chain joins TRBV10-3 and TRBJ1-6, with 9 positions matching TRBD1. CDR1 ENHRY and CDR2 SYGVKD come from the germline V gene. The length of the CDR3 is 15 residues. V shed 0 bases and J 14 bases; nucleotides not matched to a gene: 8. CDR3: CAISESQGADPTLHF. In nucleotides, the CDR3 is TGTGCCATCAGTGAGTCACAGGGGGCGGATCCGACCCTCCACTTT.

The rearrangement joins TRBV4-1 to TRBJ1-2; 11 bases map to TRBD1. The V segment lost 1 base and the J segment 3 bases; nucleotides outside the gene matches: 4. The CDR3 sequence is 16 residues long. The germline V gene encodes CDR1 MGHRA and CDR2 YSYEKL. The CDR3 DNA is TGCGCCAGCAGCCAAGTTAGGACAGGGGGCCACTATGGCTACACCTTC. The encoded protein is CASSQVRTGGHYGYTF.

Many counts were recorded for this clone. The gene calls are TRBV29-1 and TRBJ2-2, with 7 bases fitting TRBD1. Germline CDR1 reads SQVTM; CDR2 reads ANQGSEA. V lost 7 bases to trimming and J lost 4 bases; unmatched junction nucleotides: 3. CDR3 length equals 12 residues. The CDR3 DNA reads as TGCAGCGCGACAGGGCGCACCGGGGAGCTGTTTTTT. Amino acids: CSATGRTGELFF.

V and J are TRBV27 and TRBJ2-1, with TRBD1 identical over 7 bases. Germline V CDR1 and CDR2: MNHEY, SMNVEV (reference sequence). The J segment lost 8 bases and the V segment lost 5 bases, leaving 12 bases of the junction unmatched. CDR3 length: 15 amino acids. CDR3 in amino acids: CASSPRQGGWDEQFF. Here the CDR3 DNA reads TGTGCCAGCAGTCCGAGACAGGGCGGTTGGGATGAGCAGTTCTTC.

Ten or more counts support this clone. The CDR3 reads CASSVVQDNSPLHF. The DNA of the CDR3 is TGTGCCAGCAGCGTAGTACAAGATAATTCACCCCTCCACTTT. The V call is TRBV9, the J call TRBJ1-6; D not resolved. CDR1 is SGDLS, CDR2 YYNGEE, per germline. The CDR3 spans 14 residues. With 0 bases removed from V and 5 bases from J, the gap between germline ends came to 6 bases.

The chain has TRBV9 and TRBJ2-2, with a tentative D call TRBD2 (6 bases). The CDR3 length is 14 residues. V was clipped by 3 bases and J by 6 bases, with 12 bases between them. Germline CDR1 SGDLS, CDR2 YYNGEE. The CDR3, as DNA: TGTGCCAGCAGCGGACGACGGGAGCCCGGGGAGCTGTTTTTT. It specifies CASSGRREPGELFF.

The rearrangement joins TRBV28 to TRBJ1-2, with D possibly being TRBD1 (6 bases). CDR3 length: 15 residues. The V gene's germline CDR1 is MDHEN and CDR2 SYDVKM. V was clipped by 2 bases and J by 6 bases, with 16 bases between them. For the CDR3, the DNA is TGTGCCAGCAGTTTAGACGGGGGGCGCCCGGATGGCTACACCTTC. Translating gives CASSLDGGRPDGYTF.

This clone was picked up a small number of times. V gene TRBV5-1 combines with J gene TRBJ2-2; perhaps TRBD1 as D (6 bases). The CDR3 consists of 13 residues. V was shortened by 1 base and J by 5 bases, with 6 bases between the two germline ends. Germline CDR1 is SGHRS and CDR2 is YFSETQ. CDR3 in amino acids: CASSLTGTGELFF. The CDR3 nucleotides read TGCGCCAGCAGCTTGACAGGGACCGGGGAGCTGTTTTTT.

The V and J genes are TRBV7-2 and TRBJ1-4, with 8 nucleotides matching TRBD1. This CDR3 is 15 amino acids long. Trimming cost V 5 bases and J 5 bases; bases outside gene matches: 7. Germline CDR1 is SGHTA and CDR2 is FQGNSA. The CDR3 DNA reads as TGTGCCAGCAGCGGAGACAGGGGACTAAATGAAAAACTGTTTTTT. Translation gives CASSGDRGLNEKLFF.

The chain combines TRBV19 with TRBJ1-5; D is unclear. The CDR3 length is 19 residues. Germline V gives CDR1 LNHDA, CDR2 SQIVND (reference sequence). Trimming left V 5 bases short and J 4 bases short, with 27 bases between. The DNA of the CDR3 is TGTGCCAGTAGTGCCCCTCAGTGGTTACGCACCCAAACAAATCAGCCCCAGCATTTT. This sequence encodes CASSAPQWLRTQTNQPQHF.

V usage is TRBV18 and J usage is TRBJ2-4; 8 bases match TRBD1. Germline CDR1 is KGHSH and CDR2 is LQKENI. This CDR3 has 16 amino acids. The ends lost 3 bases at V and 6 bases at J; junction bases unmatched: 10. The CDR3: CASSPSGQAPSNIQYF. CDR3 bases: TGTGCCAGCTCACCTTCGGGACAGGCCCCTTCAAACATTCAGTACTTC. Full variable domain (rest looked up from reference TRBV18 and TRBJ2-4): NAGVMQNPRHLVRRRGQEARLRCSPMKGHSHVYWYRQLPEEGLKFMVYLQKENIIDESGMPKERFSAEFPKEGPSILRIQQVVRGDSAAYFCASSPSGQAPSNIQYFGAGTRLSVL.

The V and J genes are TRBV18 and TRBJ2-2, with D possibly being TRBD1 (6 bases). Germline values: CDR1 KGHSH, CDR2 LQKENI. CDR3 length: 15 residues. V lost 3 bases to trimming and J lost 3 bases, with 11 bases between them. The CDR3 spells CASSPTGPDTGELFF. The CDR3 DNA sequence: TGTGCCAGCTCACCGACAGGTCCGGACACCGGGGAGCTGTTTTTT.